Each of the 30 T cell receptor beta chains below was sequenced from the same sample in a study of CD8 T cells in Susac syndrome. About 0.5 to 1 ug RNA was reverse transcribed with random hexamers. TCRdb used MiXCR to reprocess the immunoSEQ multiplex PCR reads, holding one entry per CDR3 protein. This sample carries 130,000 or so distinct CDR3 sequences, approximately 95% of them seen once, and the ten largest clones take about 0.11%. The specimen was CD4+ T cells from PBMCs. Every receptor here comes from a human donor with multiple sclerosis.

The chain uses TRBV2 and TRBJ2-1; D could derive from TRBD1 or TRBD2 (6 bases each). The germline V gene encodes CDR1 SNHLY and CDR2 FYNNEI. V was shortened by 4 bases and J by 4 bases, with 14 bases between the two germline ends. This CDR3 contains 15 residues. The CDR3 loop reads CASSVRGLWYNEQFF. DNA for the CDR3: TGTGCCAGCAGTGTACGGGGGCTCTGGTACAATGAGCAGTTCTTC.

The chain has TRBV7-2 and TRBJ2-1; perhaps TRBD2 as D (6 bases). The CDR3 loop spans 14 amino acids. V lost 5 bases to trimming and J lost 8 bases, with 16 bases between them. Germline loops: CDR1 SGHTA, CDR2 FQGNSA. CDR3 sequence: CASSGGRRIHEQFF. The CDR3 DNA follows: TGTGCCAGCAGCGGGGGGAGAAGGATCCATGAGCAGTTCTTC.

V usage is TRBV29-1 and J usage is TRBJ1-2; 10 nucleotides match TRBD1. V trimming: 7 bases; J trimming: 4 bases; junction bases outside the gene matches: 3. Germline-derived CDR1 and CDR2 are SQVTM and ANQGSEA. The CDR3 totals 12 residues. The DNA for the CDR3 is TGCAGCGCCCGACAGGGGGCCTATGGCTACACCTTC. Translated: CSARQGAYGYTF.

This clonotype was recorded once. The chain links TRBV5-1 to TRBJ1-5; 7 positions agree with TRBD1. In germline, CDR1 is SGHRS, CDR2 YFSETQ. The V segment lost 0 bases and the J segment 6 bases; nucleotides outside the gene matches: 6. This CDR3 contains 15 residues. CDR3 DNA: TGCGCCAGCAGCTTGGCAGGACAGGTTGGTCAGCCCCAGCATTTT. Encoded protein: CASSLAGQVGQPQHF.

V usage is TRBV4-3 and J usage is TRBJ1-6; D ambiguous. The length of the CDR3 is 13 residues. Trimming took 0 bases from V and 10 from J, leaving 7 bases between them. Germline loops: CDR1 LGHNA, CDR2 YSLEER. CDR3 sequence (DNA): TGCGCCAGCAGCCAAGAACGGAGATCACCCCTCCACTTT. It translates to CASSQERRSPLHF.

This sequence joins TRBV5-4 and TRBJ1-1; maybe TRBD1 (6 bases). The CDR3 has 13 residues. The V and J ends lost 4 bases and 7 bases respectively, with 14 bases between them. In germline, CDR1 is SGHNT, CDR2 YYREEE (reference sequence). CDR3 in amino acids: CASSPPGQGEAFF. The CDR3 region has the DNA TGTGCCAGCAGCCCCCCGGGACAAGGTGAAGCTTTCTTT.

This clonotype was picked up one time. This sequence joins TRBV3-1 and TRBJ2-7; 10 bases are a match to TRBD1. V lost 4 bases, J lost 3 bases, and 3 bases stayed unmatched. CDR3 length equals 14 residues. The germline V gene encodes CDR1 LGHDT and CDR2 YNNKEL (reference sequence). CDR3 residues: CASSRGQGGYEQYF. The CDR3 DNA reads TGTGCCAGCAGCCGCGGACAGGGGGGCTACGAGCAGTACTTC.

The genes are TRBV24-1 and TRBJ2-2; TRBD1 matches at 7 bases. This CDR3 is 16 amino acids long. The ends lost 0 bases at V and 4 bases at J; junction bases unmatched: 4. Germline V gives CDR1 KGHDR, CDR2 SFDVKD. This CDR3 reads CATSDLRGPGTGELFF. The CDR3 DNA follows: TGTGCCACCAGTGATTTGAGGGGGCCGGGCACCGGGGAGCTGTTTTTT.

The V gene is TRBV7-7, the J gene TRBJ2-5, with D possibly being TRBD1 (6 bases). V was shortened by 5 bases and J by 4 bases, with 20 bases between the two germline ends. The germline V gene encodes CDR1 SSHAT and CDR2 FNYEAQ (reference sequence). This CDR3 contains 16 residues. This CDR3 reads CASSPNNRVPPETQYF. CDR3 in DNA: TGTGCCAGCAGCCCGAACAACAGGGTCCCCCCAGAGACCCAGTACTTC.

V is TRBV20-1 and J is TRBJ1-5; D is perhaps TRBD1 (5 bases). Germline lookup yields CDR1 DFQATT and CDR2 SNEGSKA (reference sequence). The CDR3 sequence is 13 residues long. The V end lost 1 base, the J end lost 4 bases, and 8 bases lay between the germline ends. CDR3 residues: CSARVEGNQPQHF. As DNA, the CDR3 is TGCAGTGCTAGAGTTGAGGGGAATCAGCCCCAGCATTTT.

This chain uses TRBV29-1 with TRBJ1-1; TRBD1 might be the D (6 bases). Trimming cost V 3 bases and J 4 bases, with 12 bases left between them. Germline lookup yields CDR1 SQVTM and CDR2 ANQGSEA. CDR3 length equals 13 residues. The CDR3 protein is CSVEALRGTEAFF. The DNA of the CDR3 is TGCAGCGTTGAGGCACTCAGGGGCACTGAAGCTTTCTTT. Filled out from reference TRBV29-1 and TRBJ1-1, the complete variable domain reads SAVISQKPSRDICQRGTSLTIQCQVDSQVTMMFWYRQQPGQSLTLIATANQGSEATYESGFVIDKFPISRPNLTFSTLTVSNMSPEDSSIYLCSVEALRGTEAFFGQGTRLTVV.

This clonotype was detected only once. J is TRBJ2-3 and V is TRBV5-4, with D perhaps being TRBD1 or TRBD2 (6 bases each). The CDR3 runs to 14 residues. CDR1 and CDR2 from the germline V gene are SGHNT and YYREEE (reference sequence). V shed 2 bases and J shed 5 bases, with 12 bases lying between them. The CDR3 DNA is TGTGCCAGCAGCTTACCGGGGGCGGAAGATACGCAGTATTTT. Its protein is CASSLPGAEDTQYF.

This chain connects TRBV24-1 to TRBJ2-2, with D hard to call. Germline V gene data show CDR1 as KGHDR and CDR2 as SFDVKD. The CDR3 has 14 residues. V lost 4 bases to trimming and J lost 6 bases, with 11 bases between them. The CDR3: CATSDRLLSGELFF. In DNA form, the CDR3 reads TGTGCCACCAGTGACCGGCTACTATCCGGGGAGCTGTTTTTT.

The J gene is TRBJ2-7, the V gene TRBV3-1; 8 nucleotides match TRBD1. CDR1 LGHDT and CDR2 YNNKEL come from the germline V gene (reference sequence). Germline trimming cut 4 bases from V and 1 base from J; bases unmatched to any gene: 9. The CDR3 consists of 16 residues. CDR3 protein: CASSRTGTGSSYEQYF. In DNA form, the CDR3 reads TGTGCCAGCAGCCGCACCGGGACAGGTTCTTCCTACGAGCAGTACTTC.

The V and J genes are TRBV27 and TRBJ1-5; the D gene is possibly TRBD1 (6 bases). The CDR3 sequence is 15 residues long. Trimming stripped 3 bases from V and 4 bases from J, with 13 bases between. Germline V gene data show CDR1 as MNHEY and CDR2 as SMNVEV (reference sequence). CDR3 residues: CASSLLLGTNQPQHF. In DNA form, the CDR3 reads TGTGCCAGCAGTTTGCTCCTGGGGACAAATCAGCCCCAGCATTTT.

The gene calls are TRBV7-2 and TRBJ2-5, with 8 nucleotides matching TRBD2. CDR1 SGHTA and CDR2 FQGNSA come from the germline V gene. This CDR3 is 15 amino acids long. The trim removed 5 bases at V and 3 bases at J, leaving 8 bases unmatched. The CDR3 bases are TGTGCCAGCAGCCTAACCGGGACTAGAGAAGAGACCCAGTACTTC. Amino acids: CASSLTGTREETQYF. The whole variable domain, remainder taken from reference TRBV7-2 and TRBJ2-5, is GAGVSQSPSNKVTEKGKDVELRCDPISGHTALYWYRQSLGQGLEFLIYFQGNSAPDKSGLPSDRFSAERTGGSVSTLTIQRTQQEDSAVYLCASSLTGTREETQYFGPGTRLLVL.

V usage is TRBV29-1 and J usage is TRBJ1-2, with TRBD1 as a possible D gene (6 bases). The CDR3 totals 12 residues. V was clipped by 6 bases and J by 6 bases, with 14 bases between them. CDR1 and CDR2 (germline): SQVTM, ANQGSEA. CDR3 region: CSVEQGGHGYTF. The CDR3 coding sequence is TGCAGCGTCGAACAGGGCGGGCATGGCTACACCTTC.

The chain combines TRBV20-1 with TRBJ2-3; D may be TRBD2 (6 bases). Germline CDR1 and CDR2: DFQATT and SNEGSKA (reference sequence). The V end lost 6 bases, the J end lost 0 bases, and 13 bases lay between the germline ends. The CDR3 consists of 14 residues. The CDR3 is CSAWGDPSTDTQYF. CDR3 DNA: TGCAGTGCCTGGGGGGATCCTAGCACAGATACGCAGTATTTT.

The chain has TRBV28 and TRBJ1-4; 8 bases agree with TRBD1. Germline V CDR1 and CDR2: MDHEN, SYDVKM. The CDR3 spans 15 residues. The ends lost 2 bases at V and 8 bases at J; junction bases unmatched: 7. The CDR3 is CASSLGGTGEEKLFF. CDR3 nucleotide sequence: TGTGCCAGCAGTTTAGGCGGGACAGGAGAAGAAAAACTGTTTTTT. The complete variable domain, with remaining parts taken from reference TRBV28 and TRBJ1-4, reads DVKVTQSSRYLVKRTGEKVFLECVQDMDHENMFWYRQDPGLGLRLIYFSYDVKMKEKGDIPEGYSVSREKKERFSLILESASTNQTSMYLCASSLGGTGEEKLFFGSGTQLSVL.

The chain recombines TRBV10-3 with TRBJ2-1, with 8 nucleotides matching TRBD2. This CDR3 has 14 amino acids. V dropped 4 bases and J dropped 9; count of bases not matched to a gene: 8. Germline CDR1 is ENHRY and CDR2 is SYGVKD. Here the CDR3 DNA reads TGTGCCATCAGTGCACTAGCGGAGCGCGGTGAGCAGTTCTTC. It codes for CAISALAERGEQFF.

V gene TRBV20-1 combines with J gene TRBJ2-5; D call uncertain. Deletions cut 8 bases from V and 5 bases from J, with 18 bases between. This CDR3 has 13 residues. From germline, CDR1 is DFQATT and CDR2 SNEGSKA (reference sequence). The CDR3 coding sequence is TGCAGTACCCTTCGTCCGGATGGGGAGACCCAGTACTTC. Amino acids: CSTLRPDGETQYF.

This chain joins TRBV15 and TRBJ2-1; D is uncertain. The length of the CDR3 is 16 residues. V was clipped by 0 bases and J by 0 bases, with 9 bases between them. Looked up from germline, CDR1 is LNHNV and CDR2 is YYDKDF (reference sequence). The CDR3 reads CATSRDLPDSYNEQFF. The DNA for the CDR3 is TGTGCCACCAGCAGAGATCTGCCAGACTCCTACAATGAGCAGTTCTTC.

The V call is TRBV18, the J call TRBJ1-2; the D gene is possibly TRBD1 (6 bases). CDR3 length: 15 residues. Per germline, CDR1 KGHSH and CDR2 LQKENI. Trimming took 5 bases from V and 7 from J, leaving 20 bases between them. The CDR3 DNA reads as TGTGCCAGCTCAACGCGACAGGTGTCAAGGAGTGGCTACACCTTC. It specifies CASSTRQVSRSGYTF.

The V call is TRBV20-1, the J call TRBJ2-5; 9 bases fit TRBD2. The junction had 17 bases not matched to a gene; V was cut back by 6 bases and J by 3 bases. Per the germline V gene, CDR1 is DFQATT and CDR2 is SNEGSKA (reference sequence). CDR3 length: 17 residues. CDR3 sequence (DNA): TGCAGTGCCCAGACTCTAGCGGGGTCTTTTTGGAAAGAGACCCAGTACTTC. Its translation is CSAQTLAGSFWKETQYF.

The genes are TRBV30 and TRBJ1-6, with 9 bases lining up with TRBD1. Trimming cost V 4 bases and J 9 bases; bases outside gene matches: 4. From germline, CDR1 is GTSNPN and CDR2 SVGIG (reference sequence). There are 13 residues in the CDR3. CDR3 loop: CAWMGQGVSPLHF. In nucleotides, the CDR3 is TGTGCCTGGATGGGACAGGGCGTTTCACCCCTCCACTTT.

The chain couples TRBV11-2 to TRBJ2-5; D perhaps matches TRBD2 (7 bases). The CDR3 contains 15 residues. V lost 2 bases to trimming and J lost 4 bases, with 14 bases between them. Germline V lookup: CDR1 SGHAT, CDR2 FQNNGV. The CDR3 loop is CASSLIMGGGETQYF. The CDR3 bases are TGTGCCAGCAGCTTAATCATGGGAGGGGGAGAGACCCAGTACTTC.

The chain has TRBV20-1 and TRBJ1-2; no reliable D call. CDR1 is DFQATT, CDR2 SNEGSKA, per germline (reference sequence). The CDR3 is 11 residues long. Trimming took 3 bases from V and 4 from J, leaving 6 bases between them. The CDR3 DNA reads TGCAGTGCTAGGGGCACCTATGGCTACACCTTC. Translation gives CSARGTYGYTF.

The rearrangement links TRBV29-1 to TRBJ1-1; D uncertain. Germline lookup yields CDR1 SQVTM and CDR2 ANQGSEA. The length of the CDR3 is 12 residues. Trimming shortened V by 7 bases and J by 3 bases, and 12 bases separated the two germline ends. The DNA of the CDR3 is TGCAGCGGAGGGCAGATGGACACTGAAGCTTTCTTT. Translated: CSGGQMDTEAFF. Looking up the rest from reference TRBV29-1 and TRBJ1-1 gives the full variable domain: SAVISQKPSRDICQRGTSLTIQCQVDSQVTMMFWYRQQPGQSLTLIATANQGSEATYESGFVIDKFPISRPNLTFSTLTVSNMSPEDSSIYLCSGGQMDTEAFFGQGTRLTVV.

V is TRBV20-1 and J is TRBJ2-4; 7 nucleotides line up with TRBD2. With 2 bases clipped from V and 1 base from J, the junction kept 5 bases outside the gene matches. Germline CDR1 DFQATT, CDR2 SNEGSKA (reference sequence). CDR3 length equals 15 residues. The CDR3: CSARRDYRAKNIQYF. Here the CDR3 DNA reads TGCAGTGCTAGAAGGGACTATCGGGCCAAAAACATTCAGTACTTC.

The chain is built from TRBV12-3 or TRBV12-4 and TRBJ2-7, with 7 bases that match TRBD2. The V gene end was trimmed by 5 bases and the J gene end by 5 bases; junction bases not matched to a gene: 9. The CDR3 covers 14 residues. The CDR3 here is CASSGGGSFHEQYF. Here the CDR3 DNA reads TGTGCCAGCAGTGGAGGCGGGAGTTTCCACGAGCAGTACTTC.